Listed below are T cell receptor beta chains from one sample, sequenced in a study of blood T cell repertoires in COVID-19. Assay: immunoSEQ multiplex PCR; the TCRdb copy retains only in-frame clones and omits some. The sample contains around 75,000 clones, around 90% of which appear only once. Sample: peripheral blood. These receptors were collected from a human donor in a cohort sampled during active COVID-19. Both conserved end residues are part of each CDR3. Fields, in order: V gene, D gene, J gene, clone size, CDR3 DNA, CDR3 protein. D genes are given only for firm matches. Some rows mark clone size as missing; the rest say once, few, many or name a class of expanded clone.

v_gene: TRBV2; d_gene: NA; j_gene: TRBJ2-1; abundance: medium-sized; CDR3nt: TGTGCCAGCAGTGGATCGGGGTCTCTCTCCTACAATGAGCAGTTCTTC; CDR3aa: CASSGSGSLSYNEQFF
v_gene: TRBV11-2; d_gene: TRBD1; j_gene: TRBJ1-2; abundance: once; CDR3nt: TGTGCCAGCAGGCCCCGAGGTAGGGGGCATAACTATGGCTACACCTTC; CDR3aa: CASRPRGRGHNYGYTF
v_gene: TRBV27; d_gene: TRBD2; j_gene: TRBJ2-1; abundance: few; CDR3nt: TGTGCCAGCAGTCCTGGGACTAGCGGGAGCAATGAGCAGTTCTTC; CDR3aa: CASSPGTSGSNEQFF
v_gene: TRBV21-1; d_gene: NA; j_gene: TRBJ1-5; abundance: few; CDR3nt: TGTGCCAGCAGCATCAGGACAGGCTATAGCAATCAGCCCCAGCATTTT; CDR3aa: CASSIRTGYSNQPQHF
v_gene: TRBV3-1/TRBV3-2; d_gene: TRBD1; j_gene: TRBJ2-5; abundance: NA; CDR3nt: TGTGCCAGCAGCCAATCCGACAGGGCTTTGAAGACCCAGTACTTC; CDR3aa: CASSQSDRALKTQYF
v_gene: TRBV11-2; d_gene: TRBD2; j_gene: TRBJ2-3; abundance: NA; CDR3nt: TGTGCCAGCAGATCCGATGGGGGAGGGGATACGCAGTATTTT; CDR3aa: CASRSDGGGDTQYF
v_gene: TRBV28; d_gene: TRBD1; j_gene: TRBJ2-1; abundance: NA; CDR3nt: TGTGCCAGCAAGAAACAGGGGAACTCCTACAATGAGCAGTTCTTC; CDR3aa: CASKKQGNSYNEQFF
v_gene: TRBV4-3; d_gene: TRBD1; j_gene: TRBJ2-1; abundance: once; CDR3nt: TGCGCCAGCAGCCAAGATCGAAGGACAGGGTCCAATGAGCAGTTCTTC; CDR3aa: CASSQDRRTGSNEQFF
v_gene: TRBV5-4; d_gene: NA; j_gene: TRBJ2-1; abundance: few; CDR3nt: TGTGCCAGCAGCCCCATGGGACACCTTACCAGCAATGAGCAGTTCTTC; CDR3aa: CASSPMGHLTSNEQFF
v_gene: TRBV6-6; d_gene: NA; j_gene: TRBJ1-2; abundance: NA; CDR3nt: TGTGCCAGCAGTTACACCTTCAGTGACTCTAACTATGGCTACACCTTC; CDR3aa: CASSYTFSDSNYGYTF
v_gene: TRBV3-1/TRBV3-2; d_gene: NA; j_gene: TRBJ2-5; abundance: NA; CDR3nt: TGTGCCAGCAGCCCCTTGGGAGGGGGAGGAGAGACCCAGTACTTC; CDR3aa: CASSPLGGGGETQYF
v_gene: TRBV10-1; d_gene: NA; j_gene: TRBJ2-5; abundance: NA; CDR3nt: TGCGCCAGTTCCGCGACAGTACAAGAGACCCAGTACTTC; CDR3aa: CASSATVQETQYF
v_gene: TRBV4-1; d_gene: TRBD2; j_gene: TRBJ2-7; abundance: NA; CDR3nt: TGCGCCAGCAGCATGGGACTAGCGGGCTCCTACGAGCAGTACTTC; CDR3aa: CASSMGLAGSYEQYF
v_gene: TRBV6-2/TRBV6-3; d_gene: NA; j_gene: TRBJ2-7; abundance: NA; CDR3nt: TGTGCCAGCAGTTCCATGACAGAGCACTACGAGCAGTACTTC; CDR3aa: CASSSMTEHYEQYF
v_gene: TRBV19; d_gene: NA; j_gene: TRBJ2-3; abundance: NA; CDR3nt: TGTGCCAGTAAACCCCGCGGGACCCCGGGACCAGATACGCAGTATTTT; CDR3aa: CASKPRGTPGPDTQYF
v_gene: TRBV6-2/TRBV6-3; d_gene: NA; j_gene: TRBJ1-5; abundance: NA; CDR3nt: TGTGCCAGCAGTTACGGCCATCAGCCCCAGCATTTT; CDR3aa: CASSYGHQPQHF
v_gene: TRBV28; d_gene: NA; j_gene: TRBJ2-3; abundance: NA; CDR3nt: TGTGCCAGCAGTTTATGCCCCCCTCTGGCCAGGATTTGCACAGATACGCAGTATTTT; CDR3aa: CASSLCPPLARICTDTQYF
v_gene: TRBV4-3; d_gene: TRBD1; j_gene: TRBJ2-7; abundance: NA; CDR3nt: TGCGCCAGCAGCCAAGACCACCGGGACAGGGGCGAGCAGTACTTC; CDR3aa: CASSQDHRDRGEQYF
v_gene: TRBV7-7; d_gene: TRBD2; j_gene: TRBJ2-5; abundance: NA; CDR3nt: TGTGCCAGCAGCCCGACTAGCGGGAGGGTCCAAGAGACCCAGTACTTC; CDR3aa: CASSPTSGRVQETQYF
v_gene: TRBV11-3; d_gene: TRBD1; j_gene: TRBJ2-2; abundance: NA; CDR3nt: TGTGCCAGCAGCTTAGGGACAGGGAATCTCGGGGAGCTGTTTTTT; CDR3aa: CASSLGTGNLGELFF
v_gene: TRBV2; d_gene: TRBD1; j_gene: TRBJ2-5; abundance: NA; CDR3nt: TGTGCCAGCAGTGAAACGACAGGGGAGGCAGAGACCCAGTACTTC; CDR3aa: CASSETTGEAETQYF
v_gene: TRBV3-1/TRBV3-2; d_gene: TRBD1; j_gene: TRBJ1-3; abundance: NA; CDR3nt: TGTGCCAGCAGAGCAAGGGGACAGGGAGACGGAAACACCATATATTTT; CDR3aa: CASRARGQGDGNTIYF
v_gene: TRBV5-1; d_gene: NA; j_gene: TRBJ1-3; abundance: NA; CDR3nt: TGCGCCAGCAGCTTGGACGGAGCTGGAAACACCATATATTTT; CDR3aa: CASSLDGAGNTIYF
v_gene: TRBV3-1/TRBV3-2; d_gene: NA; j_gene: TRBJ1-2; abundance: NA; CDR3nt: TGTGCCAGCAGCCAAGAAACTTTCCACACCTTC; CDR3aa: CASSQETFHTF
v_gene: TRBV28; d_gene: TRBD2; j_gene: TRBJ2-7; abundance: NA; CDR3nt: TGTGCCAGCAGTTTGAGCCGCGGGAGAGGTTACGAGCAGTACTTC; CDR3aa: CASSLSRGRGYEQYF
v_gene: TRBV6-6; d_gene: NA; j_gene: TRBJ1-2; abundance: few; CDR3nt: TGTGCCAGCAGTTTTAGACAGTCTAACTATGGCTACACCTTC; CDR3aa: CASSFRQSNYGYTF
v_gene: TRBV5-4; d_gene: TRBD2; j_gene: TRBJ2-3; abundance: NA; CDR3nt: TGTGCCAGCAGCAGCTTGCGGGGGGGGAACCCAGATACGCAGTATTTT; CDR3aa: CASSSLRGGNPDTQYF